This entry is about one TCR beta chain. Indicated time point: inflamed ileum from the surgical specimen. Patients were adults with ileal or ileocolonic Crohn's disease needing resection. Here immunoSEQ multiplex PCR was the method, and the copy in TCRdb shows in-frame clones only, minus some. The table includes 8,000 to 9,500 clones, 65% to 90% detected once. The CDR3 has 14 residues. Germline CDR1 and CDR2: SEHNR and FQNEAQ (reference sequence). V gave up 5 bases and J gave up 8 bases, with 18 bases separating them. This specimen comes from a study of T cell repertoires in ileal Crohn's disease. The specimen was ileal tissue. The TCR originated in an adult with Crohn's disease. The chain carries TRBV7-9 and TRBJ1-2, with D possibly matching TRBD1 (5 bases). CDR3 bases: TGTGCCAGCAGCACGGATAGCAGGGCTGGGGGCTACACCTTC. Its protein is CASSTDSRAGGYTF.